The rows below give T cell receptor beta chains drawn from one sample of a study of blood T cell dynamics during melanoma immunotherapy. Sequencing was performed with immunoSEQ multiplex PCR; in TCRdb, only in-frame clones are kept and a portion is missing. The sample has 6,000 to 8,500 clones, over 60% seen once. The source was blood, collected from a patient treated with checkpoint blockade. These receptors came from a human donor with melanoma. CDR3s include the opening cysteine and the closing phenylalanine or tryptophan. The D gene is left open where the match is weak. Clone size is shown for a subset of rows, as once, few, many or a class of expanded clone.

TRBD2,TRBJ2-7,few,TRBV28,TGTGCCAGCATATCTAGCGGGGGGGACAAGACCTACGAGCAGTACTTC,CASISSGGDKTYEQYF
TRBD1,TRBJ2-7,-,TRBV5-1,TGCGCCAGCAGCTTGAAGTCGGGACAGGGAATCTCCTACGAGCAGTACTTC,CASSLKSGQGISYEQYF
TRBD1,TRBJ1-6,-,TRBV10-3,TGTGCCATCAGTGAAGCACAGGGGGCTGAATCACCCCTCCACTTT,CAISEAQGAESPLHF
-,TRBJ1-2,-,TRBV7-9,TGTGCCAGCAGTTATCGAGATGGGTATGGCTACACCTTC,CASSYRDGYGYTF
TRBD2,TRBJ2-5,-,TRBV7-8,TGTGCCAGCAGCCGCATGCTAGCGGGGGTAGGGGAGACCCAGTACTTC,CASSRMLAGVGETQYF
TRBD1,TRBJ1-2,once,TRBV11-1,TGTGCCAGTAGTCCGGACAGGGCCCACTATGGCTACACCTTC,CASSPDRAHYGYTF
-,TRBJ1-2,-,TRBV5-1,TGCGCCAGCAGCTCTACAGATCCGAACTATGGCTACACCTTC,CASSSTDPNYGYTF
TRBD2,TRBJ2-3,-,TRBV7-3,TGTGCCAGCAGCTTAACTGCTGCTAGCGGGAGAACAGATACGCAGTATTTT,CASSLTAASGRTDTQYF
-,TRBJ1-1,-,TRBV9,TGTGCCAGCAGCGTAGCGGCAGGGTGGGAGAACACTGAAGCTTTCTTT,CASSVAAGWENTEAFF
-,TRBJ1-2,once,TRBV29-1,TGCAGCGTTGGAAGTACAGGCTATGGCTACACCTTC,CSVGSTGYGYTF
-,TRBJ1-2,-,TRBV27,TGTGCCAGCAGTCCGGGGGACACTAACTATGGCTACACCTTC,CASSPGDTNYGYTF
-,TRBJ1-1,few,TRBV6-6,TGTGCCAGCGGAAATCAGGGACCGATGAACACTGAAGCTTTCTTT,CASGNQGPMNTEAFF
TRBD1,TRBJ1-1,-,TRBV19,TGTGCCAGTACCGAGGGACAGTGGAACACTGAAGCTTTCTTT,CASTEGQWNTEAFF
-,TRBJ1-1,-,TRBV4-2,TGTGCCAGCAGCCAAGATTTCCGGGGGGCTGAAGCTTTCTTT,CASSQDFRGAEAFF
-,TRBJ2-7,-,TRBV1,TGCACCAGCAGCGGGAGTGGCTACGAGCAGTACTTC,CTSSGSGYEQYF
-,TRBJ1-5,-,TRBV4-1,TGCGCCAGCAGCCAACCGGGACACGGCAATCAGCCCCAGCATTTT,CASSQPGHGNQPQHF
-,TRBJ1-1,-,TRBV21-1,TGTGCCAGCAGCAAAGGGGGTGGCGGCCGGGACAGGGGCGACGAAACTGAAGCTTTCTTT,CASSKGGGGRDRGDETEAFF
TRBD1,TRBJ1-1,-,TRBV19,TGTGCCAGTAGTCTCCAGACAGGGCTGGGCACTGAAGCTTTCTTT,CASSLQTGLGTEAFF
TRBD1,TRBJ1-2,-,TRBV6-1,TGTGCCAGCGAGGACAGGGGGCGTCTGGGAGGCTACACCTTC,CASEDRGRLGGYTF
-,TRBJ1-2,-,TRBV7-9,TGTGCCAGCAGCTTAGATGAGGGGTTTAATGGCTACACCTTC,CASSLDEGFNGYTF
TRBD1,TRBJ2-5,-,TRBV19,TGTGCCAGTAGTTATGGGGGACAGGTTCAAGAGACCCAGTACTTC,CASSYGGQVQETQYF
TRBD1,TRBJ1-2,-,TRBV30,TGTGCCTGGAGCCCCGGGACAGGGAACTACTATGGCTACACCTTC,CAWSPGTGNYYGYTF
TRBD2,TRBJ2-3,-,TRBV5-1,TGCGCCAGCAGTTCTCTGACTAGCGGGGGGATCACAGATACGCAGTATTTT,CASSSLTSGGITDTQYF